The rows below give T cell receptor beta chains drawn from one sample of a study of T-cell memory formation after mild COVID-19. TCRdb analysed the 5' RACE reads with MiXCR anew, one entry per CDR3 protein. This table holds roughly 80,000 distinct CDR3 sequences, roughly 25% found once. The sample was PBMCs or a T cell subset sorted from them (not recorded which). Receptor source: a young man who had mild COVID-19 (a few samples of this study predate the infection). Cell type and time point are not known. Both conserved end residues are part of each CDR3. The size of a clone is reported for some rows only, either as once, few or many, or as a class for expanded clones.

TRBV6-5	once	TRBJ2-5	CASSYSALWAQYF
TRBV6-2/TRBV6-3	few	TRBJ2-1	CASNGGLGSYNEQFF
TRBV29-1	-	TRBJ2-5	CSEKNSGTQYF
TRBV4-1	-	TRBJ1-1	CASSPRHVGGTEAFF
TRBV5-1	-	TRBJ2-5	CASSFAGPRRETQYF
TRBV20-1	few	TRBJ2-4	CSAAPGAGWIQYF
TRBV12-3/TRBV12-4	many	TRBJ1-6	CASSPTATNSPLHF
TRBV12-3/TRBV12-4	-	TRBJ1-4	CASSSINEKLFF
TRBV2	-	TRBJ2-1	CASSEEGTSGPLNEQFF
TRBV4-1	-	TRBJ2-1	CASSQGPGRGVDNEQFF
TRBV7-9	-	TRBJ1-2	CAGRGAGYGYTF
TRBV4-3	many	TRBJ1-4	CASSQAPGTGNEKLFF
TRBV6-5	-	TRBJ2-1	CASSYPGQALFF
TRBV7-6	many	TRBJ1-1	CASSLTGGNTEAFF
TRBV4-1	few	TRBJ2-5	CASSQASSGDGETQYF
TRBV6-2/TRBV6-3	many	TRBJ2-1	CASSHTRLDNEQFF
TRBV19	-	TRBJ2-1	CASTSGTDYNEQFF
TRBV7-7	few	TRBJ2-5	CASSPTGKRETQYF
TRBV6-2/TRBV6-3	many	TRBJ2-7	CASSQDSYEQYF
TRBV6-6	-	TRBJ2-3	CASTPEQRGIADTQYF
TRBV20-1	few	TRBJ2-5	CSADRGDGETQYF
TRBV6-5	few	TRBJ2-1	CASAWAGPSNEQFF
TRBV25-1	many	TRBJ1-2	CASLLEGFGYTF
TRBV10-3	few	TRBJ2-3	CATKLAGVLKGTQYF
TRBV2	few	TRBJ2-3	CARRTGLEQYF
TRBV19	many	TRBJ1-1	CASSISSGTEAFF
TRBV11-2	many	TRBJ2-3	CASSFSGGISTDTQYF
TRBV7-9	few	TRBJ2-5	CASTSVQRGSETQYF
TRBV7-6	-	TRBJ1-1	CASSLGPGDTEAFF
TRBV7-2	few	TRBJ2-3	CASSSDGTDTQYF
TRBV4-3	-	TRBJ2-3	CASSQDLGTDTQYF
TRBV15	-	TRBJ2-5	CATSRGRNLLQETQYF
TRBV6-2/TRBV6-3	-	TRBJ2-1	CASTLSGRENEQFF
TRBV6-5	many	TRBJ1-3	CASRGGSISGNTIYF
TRBV9	-	TRBJ2-3	CASSVEGGLTDTQYF
TRBV6-5	few	TRBJ2-1	CASSYRASGDNEQFF
TRBV28	-	TRBJ1-2	CASGRSDGYTF
TRBV18	-	TRBJ2-1	CASSPTEGAGSDEQFF
TRBV4-3	few	TRBJ2-2	CASSQDSKAGSNTGELFF
TRBV5-1	few	TRBJ1-1	CASSLVRRSLNTEAFF
TRBV12-3/TRBV12-4	-	TRBJ1-1	CASTVNQVTEAFF
TRBV19	-	TRBJ2-3	CASNSYFEGGDTQYF
TRBV4-3	-	TRBJ1-2	CASSQDRDRQFYGYTF
TRBV12-3/TRBV12-4	-	TRBJ2-3	CASSLALTDTQYF
TRBV28	-	TRBJ1-5	CASSSRGGSNQPQHF
TRBV6-6	few	TRBJ2-3	CASGASPGEQYF
TRBV7-8	-	TRBJ2-7	CASSGRDNYEQYF
TRBV4-2	-	TRBJ2-2	CASTQRGGGTGELFF
TRBV11-2	-	TRBJ2-4	CASSSGGGDLPKNIQYF
TRBV12-3/TRBV12-4	few	TRBJ2-3	CASSRLGTGPFTDTQYF
TRBV6-5	-	TRBJ1-1	CASSTRQGAFEAFF
TRBV11-2	few	TRBJ2-3	CASSLVAGGSTDTQYF
TRBV19	-	TRBJ1-5	CASGIDQPQHF
TRBV29-1	many	TRBJ1-2	CSGLQGPSGYTF
TRBV29-1	-	TRBJ2-1	CSVEVGLSNEQFF
TRBV5-6	few	TRBJ2-7	CASSFGQGNAYEQYF
TRBV11-2	-	TRBJ2-2	CASSFRLAGGPNTGELFF
TRBV5-1	-	TRBJ1-2	CASSLQGAVYTF
TRBV7-9	many	TRBJ2-3	CASSPGLSTDTQYF